Only a few counts were recorded for the clone carrying this TCR beta chain. The antigen is unknown. This sample stems from a study of CD8 T cells in ankylosing spondylitis. Points from the study as a whole: Several highly homologous variants formed a TCR beta motif that appeared characteristic of ankylosing spondylitis blood.

The CDR3 consists of 14 residues. CDR1 and CDR2 from the germline V gene are SGHRS and YFSETQ. V lost 5 bases, J lost 1 base, and 12 bases lay in between. TCRdb re-derived calls from the 5' RACE reads in MiXCR, one entry per CDR3 protein. The sample holds 650,000 to 800,000 distinct CDR3 sequences, around 20% seen once. The sequence derives from a male donor with ankylosing spondylitis. Sequencing was performed on blood, either unsorted or a sorted T cell fraction (not recorded which). This chain joins TRBV5-1 and TRBJ1-1, with D possibly being TRBD1 (5 bases). This CDR3 reads CASSYHTGNTEAFF. DNA of the CDR3: TGCGCCAGCAGTTACCATACAGGGAACACTGAAGCTTTCTTT.